Presented here are 10 T cell receptor beta chains from one specimen sequenced in a study of T cells in localized non-small cell lung cancer. Generated by immunoSEQ multiplex PCR, the TCRdb table keeps only in-frame clones and is missing some. The repertoire consists of 1,500 to 2,000 clones, with 19% occurring once and the leading ten covering about a sixth. The sample here was normal lung tissue next to the tumor, taken before any cancer treatment. These TCRs come from an older female donor with stage I lung adenocarcinoma.

Notes on this clone: This same CDR3 is encoded by further DNA sequences in the sample. The chain has TRBV19 and TRBJ1-1; 11 nucleotides agree with TRBD1. J gave up 5 bases and V 6 bases, and 5 bases lay outside the gene matches. The CDR3 has 14 residues. The V gene's germline CDR1 is LNHDA and CDR2 SQIVND (reference sequence). CDR3 bases: TGTGCCAGTAGCCCCGGACAGGGGGCTACTGAAGCTTTCTTT. It yields the protein CASSPGQGATEAFF.

By share, this clone counts as medium-sized. The rearrangement uses TRBV9 and TRBJ2-7; D gene uncertain. The germline gives CDR1 SGDLS, CDR2 YYNGEE. Trimming took off 1 base at V and 2 bases at J, with 16 bases between the two ends. The CDR3 sequence is 16 residues long. CDR3: CASSVSDLPLTYEQYF. The DNA for the CDR3 is TGTGCCAGCAGCGTATCCGATTTACCCTTGACCTACGAGCAGTACTTC.

This clone has more than one count but fewer than ten. This chain's CDR3 is CASSFALGAFQETQYF. The DNA for the CDR3 is TGTGCCAGCAGCTTCGCCTTGGGGGCCTTCCAAGAGACCCAGTACTTC. The V and J genes are TRBV11-3 and TRBJ2-5; TRBD1 is a possible D gene (6 bases). The CDR3 runs to 16 residues. In germline, CDR1 is SGHNT, CDR2 YENEEA. Between the trimmed V and J ends, which lost 3 bases and 1 base, there was a span of 15 bases. Full variable domain (remainder filled in from reference TRBV11-3 and TRBJ2-5): EAGVVQSPRYKIIEKKQPVAFWCNPISGHNTLYWYLQNLGQGPELLIRYENEEAVDDSQLPKDRFSAERLKGVDSTLKIQPAELGDSAVYLCASSFALGAFQETQYFGPGTRLLVL.

This clone is medium-sized in the sample. This chain uses TRBV6-8 with TRBJ2-2; TRBD1 aligns across 11 bases. This CDR3 is built from 16 residues. From germline, CDR1 is MNHGY and CDR2 SAAAGT. V lost 5 bases and J lost 6; bases outside the gene matches: 8. As DNA, the CDR3 is TGTGCCAGCAGTACGCGGACAGGGGGCTTGGCCGGGGAGCTGTTTTTT. Protein: CASSTRTGGLAGELFF.

This clone was detected a few times. The gene calls are TRBV19 and TRBJ2-1; 13 bases line up with TRBD2. The germline V gene encodes CDR1 LNHDA and CDR2 SQIVND (reference sequence). V trimming: 6 bases; J trimming: 10 bases; junction bases outside the gene matches: 9. The CDR3 sequence is 15 residues long. The CDR3 region is CASRVTSGGAREQFF. CDR3 bases: TGTGCCAGTAGGGTAACTAGCGGGGGGGCCCGGGAGCAGTTCTTC.

This clone is categorized as medium-sized. This chain uses TRBV6-8 with TRBJ2-2, with D unresolved. The germline V and J ends were trimmed by 2 bases and 3 bases, with 4 bases remaining between them. The germline V gene encodes CDR1 MNHGY and CDR2 SAAAGT. The CDR3 sequence is 13 residues long. CDR3 sequence reads: CASSYTDTGELFF. The CDR3 DNA reads TGTGCCAGCAGTTACACGGACACCGGGGAGCTGTTTTTT.

V is TRBV19 and J is TRBJ2-7, with 8 bases fitting TRBD2. The germline gives CDR1 LNHDA, CDR2 SQIVND (reference sequence). V shed 5 bases, J shed 1 base, and the junction held 4 bases outside the gene matches. The CDR3 is made up of 14 amino acids. This chain's CDR3 is CASSVGGASYEQYF. The CDR3 nucleotides read TGTGCCAGTAGTGTCGGGGGGGCGTCCTACGAGCAGTACTTC.

This clone is classed as medium-sized (0.01 to 0.1%). The chain has TRBV6-8 and TRBJ2-5; 11 bases line up with TRBD2. The V gene's germline CDR1 is MNHGY and CDR2 SAAAGT. The CDR3 runs to 16 residues. J gave up 5 bases and V 6 bases, and 11 bases lay outside the gene matches. DNA for the CDR3: TGTGCCAGCAGCCGAGACCATAGCGGGGGGGCCGAGACCCAGTACTTC. This gives the protein CASSRDHSGGAETQYF.

Relative to its sample, this clone is medium-sized. This chain links TRBV10-3 with TRBJ1-1; D remains ambiguous. Germline CDR1 ENHRY, CDR2 SYGVKD. The CDR3 has 16 amino acids. With 0 bases removed from V and 5 bases from J, the gap between germline ends came to 16 bases. CDR3 sequence (DNA): TGTGCCATCAGTGAGTCGAGGCAGGCCCAAGGAACTGAAGCTTTCTTT. Its translation: CAISESRQAQGTEAFF.

This rearrangement joins TRBV25-1 to TRBJ2-1; the D call may be TRBD1 or TRBD2 (5 bases each). Trimming removed 2 bases at V and 7 bases at J, with 18 bases between. The CDR3 covers 16 residues. From germline, CDR1 is MGHDK and CDR2 SYGVNS. The CDR3 loop reads CASSEPPGRGDNEQFF. In DNA, the CDR3 is TGTGCCAGCAGTGAACCCCCTGGGAGAGGGGATAATGAGCAGTTCTTC.